The entry below gives a single T cell receptor beta chain sequence along with its context. This entry belongs to a study of technical replicates of blood from a few donors. Libraries were prepared by immunoSEQ multiplex PCR; TCRdb keeps only in-frame clonotypes and omits some of them. The sample contains some 58,000 clones, about 95% of which appear only once. This CDR3 region has 14 residues. CDR1 is SGDLS, CDR2 YYNGEE, per germline. The junction had 4 bases not matched to a gene; V was cut back by 3 bases and J by 4 bases. This TCR was recovered from a human donor in good health. The V gene is TRBV9, the J gene TRBJ2-5, with 9 positions matching TRBD2. Sequenced sample: T cells isolated from PBMCs. The DNA for the CDR3 is TGTGCCAGCAGCGGAGGGACTAGCCTAGAGACCCAGTACTTC. As protein: CASSGGTSLETQYF.